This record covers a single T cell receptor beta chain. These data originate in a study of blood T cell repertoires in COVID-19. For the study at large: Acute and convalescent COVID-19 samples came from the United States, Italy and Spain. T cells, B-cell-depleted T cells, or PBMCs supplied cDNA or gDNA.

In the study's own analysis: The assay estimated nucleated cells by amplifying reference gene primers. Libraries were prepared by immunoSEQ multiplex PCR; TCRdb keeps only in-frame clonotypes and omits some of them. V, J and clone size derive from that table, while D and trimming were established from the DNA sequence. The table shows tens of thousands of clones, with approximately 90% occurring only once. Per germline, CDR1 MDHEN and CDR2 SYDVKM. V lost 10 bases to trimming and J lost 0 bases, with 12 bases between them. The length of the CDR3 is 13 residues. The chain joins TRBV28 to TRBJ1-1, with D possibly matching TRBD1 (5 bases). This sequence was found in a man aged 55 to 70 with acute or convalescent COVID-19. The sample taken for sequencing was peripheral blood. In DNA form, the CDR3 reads TGTGCCACCAGGGCCCAGATGAACACTGAAGCTTTCTTT. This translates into CATRAQMNTEAFF.